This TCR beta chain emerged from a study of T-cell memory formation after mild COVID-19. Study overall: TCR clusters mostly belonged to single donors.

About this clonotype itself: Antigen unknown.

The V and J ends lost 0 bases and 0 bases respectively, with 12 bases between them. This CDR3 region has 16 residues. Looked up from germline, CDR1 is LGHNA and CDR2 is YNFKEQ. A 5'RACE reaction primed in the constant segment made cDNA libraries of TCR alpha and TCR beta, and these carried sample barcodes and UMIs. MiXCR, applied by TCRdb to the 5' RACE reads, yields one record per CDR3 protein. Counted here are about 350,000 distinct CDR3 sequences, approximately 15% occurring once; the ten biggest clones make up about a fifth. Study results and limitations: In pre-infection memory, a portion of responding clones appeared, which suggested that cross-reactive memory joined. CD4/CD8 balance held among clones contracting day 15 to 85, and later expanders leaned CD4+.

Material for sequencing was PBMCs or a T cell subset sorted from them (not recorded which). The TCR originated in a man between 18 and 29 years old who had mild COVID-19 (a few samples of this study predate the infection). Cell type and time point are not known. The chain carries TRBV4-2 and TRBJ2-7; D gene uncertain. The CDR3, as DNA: TGTGCCAGCAGCCAAGATTTAAGCGCGAGCTCCTACGAGCAGTACTTC. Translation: CASSQDLSASSYEQYF.